Below are 3 T cell receptor beta chains sequenced from a single sample in a study of PD-1 blockade in classical Hodgkin lymphoma (TCRdb year 2020). The intended sense of this specimen's time point label: cycle 2 day 1 (C2D1) of nivolumab. Every trial patient had relapsed following autologous stem cell transplantation, and prior brentuximab vedotin exposure was what differed among cohorts A, B and C. The protocol used for the library was the immunoSEQ multiplex PCR assay. Entries here come from immuneACCESS through TCRdb and include only in-frame sequences with V and J called. Some clones fail to appear in such tables; in the studies checked, an unresolved V gene covers under half of the shortfall, and the cause of the remainder is unknown. This sample holds about 36,000 clones; more than 65% were observed only once. Roughly 14% of the sample comes from the top ten. The material sequenced was peripheral blood mononuclear cells (PBMCs), taken before the second cycle of nivolumab. The receptor set was obtained from a human donor with classical Hodgkin lymphoma.

The chain employs TRBV2 and TRBJ2-2; maybe TRBD2 (6 bases). V dropped 7 bases and J dropped 2 bases, with 14 bases sitting between them. CDR3 length: 15 residues. In germline, CDR1 is SNHLY, CDR2 FYNNEI. CDR3 amino acids: CASNLGGINTGELFF. The CDR3 region has the DNA TGTGCCAGCAACTTGGGCGGGATAAACACCGGGGAGCTGTTTTTT.

CDR3 amino acids: CAGTAGDGGGYTF. In DNA form, the CDR3 reads TGTGCCGGCACAGCGGGGGACGGGGGTGGCTACACCTTC. The rearrangement uses TRBV6-1 and TRBJ1-2; possible D gene TRBD1, 5 bases. This CDR3 region has 13 residues. Deletions cut 11 bases from V and 7 bases from J, with 20 bases between. Germline loops: CDR1 MNHNS, CDR2 SASEGT.

In this sample, this clone turned up once. The chain uses TRBV7-2 and TRBJ2-1; no definite D call. Trimming left V 6 bases short and J 4 bases short, with 4 bases between. Per germline, CDR1 SGHTA and CDR2 FQGNSA. The CDR3 is made up of 11 amino acids. The CDR3 sequence: CASRVYNEQFF. The CDR3 region has the DNA TGTGCCAGCAGGGTTTACAATGAGCAGTTCTTC.